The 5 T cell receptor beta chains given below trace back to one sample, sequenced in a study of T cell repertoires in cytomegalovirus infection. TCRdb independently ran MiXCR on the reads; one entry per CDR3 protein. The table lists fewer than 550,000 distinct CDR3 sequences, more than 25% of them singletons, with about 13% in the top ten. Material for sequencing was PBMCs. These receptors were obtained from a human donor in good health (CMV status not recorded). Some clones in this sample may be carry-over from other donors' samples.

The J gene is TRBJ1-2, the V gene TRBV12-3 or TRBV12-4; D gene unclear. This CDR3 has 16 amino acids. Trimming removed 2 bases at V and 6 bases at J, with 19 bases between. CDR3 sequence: CASSLPRVTRRDGYTF. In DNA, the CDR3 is TGTGCCAGCAGTTTACCTCGTGTGACCAGACGGGATGGCTACACCTTC.

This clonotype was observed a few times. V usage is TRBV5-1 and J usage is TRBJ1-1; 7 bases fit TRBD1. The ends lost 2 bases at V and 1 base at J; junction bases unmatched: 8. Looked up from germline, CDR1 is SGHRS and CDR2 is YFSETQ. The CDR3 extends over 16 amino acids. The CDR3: CASSLRRDSTNTEAFF. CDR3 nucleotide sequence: TGCGCCAGCAGCTTAAGGAGGGACAGCACGAACACTGAAGCTTTCTTT. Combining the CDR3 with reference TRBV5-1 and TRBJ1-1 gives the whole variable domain KAGVTQTPRYLIKTRGQQVTLSCSPISGHRSVSWYQQTPGQGLQFLFEYFSETQRNKGNFPGRFSGRQFSNSRSEMNVSTLELGDSALYLCASSLRRDSTNTEAFFGQGTRLTVV.

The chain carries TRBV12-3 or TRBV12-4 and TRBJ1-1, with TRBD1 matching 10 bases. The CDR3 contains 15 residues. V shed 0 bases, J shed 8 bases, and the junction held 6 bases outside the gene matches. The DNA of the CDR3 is TGTGCCAGCAGTTTAGCGGGACAGGGGCGAATGGAAGCTTTCTTT. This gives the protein CASSLAGQGRMEAFF.

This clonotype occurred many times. The CDR3 sequence: CASSLEWLAGGARSTDTQYF. The CDR3, as DNA: TGTGCCAGCAGCCTTGAGTGGCTAGCGGGAGGGGCTAGGAGCACAGATACGCAGTATTTT. V gene TRBV7-8 combines with J gene TRBJ2-3; TRBD2 aligns across 12 bases. Germline CDR1 SGHVS, CDR2 FQNEAQ. The CDR3 extends over 20 amino acids. J gave up 0 bases and V 5 bases, and 15 bases lay outside the gene matches.

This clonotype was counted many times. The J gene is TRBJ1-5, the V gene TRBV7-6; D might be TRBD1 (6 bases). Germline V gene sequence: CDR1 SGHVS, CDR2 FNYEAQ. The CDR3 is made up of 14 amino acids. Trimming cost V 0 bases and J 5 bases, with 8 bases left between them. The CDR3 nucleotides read TGTGCCAGCAGCTTAGCACAGGGCGATCAGCCCCAGCATTTT. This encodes CASSLAQGDQPQHF.